This is a list of T cell receptor beta chains from one sample in a study of post-analysis software for immune sequencing data. TCRdb used MiXCR to reprocess the PCR reads, holding one entry per CDR3 protein. The data hold over 150,000 distinct CDR3 sequences, with 30% observed a single time. The sample consisted of blood. The receptors were sampled from a girl aged 5-17 years with multiple sclerosis. The CDR3 runs from the conserved cysteine through the conserved F or W. A D gene is named only where the DNA matches it firmly. Size values are once, few and many counts, or a class for expanded clones, and some rows have none.

CDR3nt	CDR3aa	j_gene	abundance	v_gene	d_gene
TGTGCCAGCAGCGTAGCTGGGGTAGGCATCTACGAGCAGTACTTC	CASSVAGVGIYEQYF	TRBJ2-7	many	TRBV9	NA
TGCAGTGCTGGACCGGGACCCCAAGAGACCCAGTACTTC	CSAGPGPQETQYF	TRBJ2-5	many	TRBV20-1	NA
TGTGCCAGCAGCTTTGGCCTACAGGGGATAGCTGGAAACACCATATATTTT	CASSFGLQGIAGNTIYF	TRBJ1-3	NA	TRBV5-4	TRBD1
TGTGCCAGCAGCCTGGGACTAAGGGACCTAGATACGCAGTATTTT	CASSLGLRDLDTQYF	TRBJ2-3	NA	TRBV7-2	TRBD2
TGTGCCAGCAGGAATGGACTAGCGGGAAGAGATACGCAGTATTTT	CASRNGLAGRDTQYF	TRBJ2-3	few	TRBV6-1	TRBD2
TGTGCCAGCAGTTCATTTCTAGCGGGAGACTACAATGAGCAGTTCTTC	CASSSFLAGDYNEQFF	TRBJ2-1	NA	TRBV6-5	TRBD2
TGTGCCAGCGGATGGGGGTGGAGCTCCTACAATGGGCAGTTCTTC	CASGWGWSSYNGQFF	TRBJ2-1	many	TRBV12-3/TRBV12-4	NA
TGTGCCAGCAGCTTATCCAGGGGGCCCTACGAGCAGTACTTC	CASSLSRGPYEQYF	TRBJ2-7	many	TRBV7-6	TRBD1
TGTGCCACCAGTGATCCTCGGGGGAAAGCTTTCTTT	CATSDPRGKAFF	TRBJ1-1	NA	TRBV24-1	NA
TGTGCCAGCAGCCAAGACCGCTTAGGGCGGGAGGGCACAGATACGCAGTATTTT	CASSQDRLGREGTDTQYF	TRBJ2-3	many	TRBV4-2	TRBD2
TGCAGTGCGCGACAGGGCGATAGCAATCAGCCCCAGCATTTT	CSARQGDSNQPQHF	TRBJ1-5	NA	TRBV20-1	TRBD1
TGTGCCAGCACCCCGGCCTGGAGGGTGGGCAATGAGCAGTTCTTC	CASTPAWRVGNEQFF	TRBJ2-1	many	TRBV12-3/TRBV12-4	NA
TGTGCCAGCAGCCCCGGACAGTCGTACCAAGAGACCCAGTACTTC	CASSPGQSYQETQYF	TRBJ2-5	many	TRBV5-5	NA
TGTGCCAGCAGCTCCTTCGACCGCTCAGCCTACAATGAGCAGTTCTTC	CASSSFDRSAYNEQFF	TRBJ2-1	NA	TRBV7-9	NA
TGTGCCAGCACCCCCTCAAGGGGAGGAGAGACCCAGTACTTC	CASTPSRGGETQYF	TRBJ2-5	many	TRBV6-1	NA
TGCAGTGCTAGAGATCCTGATAGAGGAGTAGAGACCCAGTACTTC	CSARDPDRGVETQYF	TRBJ2-5	many	TRBV20-1	NA
TGTGCCAGCAGCGTAGTACAGGACCCATCCTACGAGCAGTACTTC	CASSVVQDPSYEQYF	TRBJ2-7	few	TRBV9	NA
TGCGCCAGCAGCCAAGTCGGTCAGGGGGATTGGGGCAATCAGCCCCAGCATTTT	CASSQVGQGDWGNQPQHF	TRBJ1-5	NA	TRBV4-1	TRBD1
TGCGCCAGCAGCTACGTGACAGGGGGCGCGGAGACCCAGTACTTC	CASSYVTGGAETQYF	TRBJ2-5	many	TRBV5-1	TRBD1
TGTGCCAGCAGCCATATAGGGGACTTCCCCTACAATGAGCAGTTCTTC	CASSHIGDFPYNEQFF	TRBJ2-1	NA	TRBV14	NA
TGTGCCAGCATCGGACAGGGGGGTCGTGGCTACACCTTC	CASIGQGGRGYTF	TRBJ1-2	few	TRBV6-5	TRBD1
TGCGCCAGCAGCCCAGGGACAGGGGGCAATCAGCCCCGGCATTTT	CASSPGTGGNQPRHF	TRBJ1-5	NA	TRBV5-1	TRBD1
TGTGCCAGCACCTTCTCAGAAGGCTATACTTCTAACTATGGCTACACCTTC	CASTFSEGYTSNYGYTF	TRBJ1-2	NA	TRBV7-9	NA
TGTGCCAGCAGCGTAGGGGTGGGACTAGCGGTCAACGAGCAGTACTTC	CASSVGVGLAVNEQYF	TRBJ2-7	few	TRBV9	TRBD2
TGTGCCACCAGTAGCGTAGGGCTCTACAATGAGCAGTTCTTC	CATSSVGLYNEQFF	TRBJ2-1	many	TRBV24-1	NA
TGTGCCACCAGCGGTGGGACTAGCGGGAGGAGCTCCTACAATGAGCAGTTCTTC	CATSGGTSGRSSYNEQFF	TRBJ2-1	NA	TRBV15	TRBD2
TGTGCCAGCAGCCCGGGGGGGTCCAATCAGCCCCAGCATTTT	CASSPGGSNQPQHF	TRBJ1-5	NA	TRBV5-6	NA
TGTGCCAGCAGCTTAGCGCGTCCAGGGACGAGCTCCTATAATTCACCCCTCCACTTT	CASSLARPGTSSYNSPLHF	TRBJ1-6	NA	TRBV7-2	NA
TGTGCCAGCTCACCACTGGGGGGTAGCTCCTACGAGCAGTACTTC	CASSPLGGSSYEQYF	TRBJ2-7	few	TRBV18	NA
TGCGCCAGCAGCCAAGTAGAGGGAGACTTCCAACAGTTCTTC	CASSQVEGDFQQFF	TRBJ2-1	NA	TRBV4-1	NA
TGTGCCAGCAGCTTAGAACTAGCGAGGAACAATGAGCAGTACTTC	CASSLELARNNEQYF	TRBJ2-7	NA	TRBV11-2	TRBD2